Listed below are T cell receptor beta chains from one sample, sequenced in a study of CD8+CD57+ T cells in acquired aplastic anemia. One entry per CDR3 protein, called by TCRdb with MiXCR from the reads. This table holds 250,000 to 300,000 distinct CDR3 sequences, 45% to 65% found once. Specimen: sorted CD4+, CD8+, or CD8+CD57+ T cells (not recorded which) from PBMCs. Source of these receptors: a human donor with aplastic anemia. The CDR3 runs from the conserved cysteine through the conserved F or W. Fields, in order: V gene, D gene, clone size, J gene, CDR3 protein, CDR3 DNA. D genes are given only for firm matches. Rows may omit the clone size; those that give it use once, few, many or a size class.

v_call: TRBV7-3; d_call: TRBD1; clone_size: -; j_call: TRBJ2-7; cdr3_aa: CASSRQGGYEQYF; cdr3_nt: TGTGCCAGCAGTCGACAGGGGGGCTACGAGCAGTACTTC
v_call: TRBV7-2; d_call: -; clone_size: -; j_call: TRBJ2-7; cdr3_aa: CASSLPMEGGEQYF; cdr3_nt: TGTGCCAGCAGCTTACCGATGGAGGGGGGCGAGCAGTACTTC
v_call: TRBV29-1; d_call: TRBD2; clone_size: -; j_call: TRBJ2-3; cdr3_aa: CSVEFFLAGGTDTQYF; cdr3_nt: TGCAGCGTTGAATTTTTTCTAGCGGGGGGTACAGATACGCAGTATTTT
v_call: TRBV11-2; d_call: -; clone_size: many; j_call: TRBJ2-3; cdr3_aa: CASSPQRGTDTQYF; cdr3_nt: TGTGCCAGCAGCCCTCAACGGGGCACAGATACGCAGTATTTT
v_call: TRBV20-1; d_call: TRBD2; clone_size: -; j_call: TRBJ2-7; cdr3_aa: CSAQGLVHSYEQYF; cdr3_nt: TGCAGTGCTCAAGGACTAGTCCACTCCTACGAGCAGTACTTC
v_call: TRBV28; d_call: TRBD1; clone_size: many; j_call: TRBJ2-7; cdr3_aa: CASSGRQGRDEQYF; cdr3_nt: TGTGCCAGCAGTGGCAGACAGGGTAGGGACGAGCAGTACTTC
v_call: TRBV19; d_call: -; clone_size: many; j_call: TRBJ2-7; cdr3_aa: CASSLDGGVGFYEQYF; cdr3_nt: TGTGCCAGTAGTCTCGACGGCGGGGTTGGGTTCTACGAGCAGTACTTC
v_call: TRBV20-1; d_call: -; clone_size: -; j_call: TRBJ2-2; cdr3_aa: CSASPQGCANTGELFF; cdr3_nt: TGCAGTGCTAGCCCCCAGGGCTGTGCGAACACCGGGGAGCTGTTTTTT
v_call: TRBV5-5; d_call: TRBD1; clone_size: -; j_call: TRBJ1-2; cdr3_aa: CASSLQGQGGLGYTF; cdr3_nt: TGTGCCAGCAGCTTACAGGGACAGGGAGGGCTTGGCTACACCTTC
v_call: TRBV20-1; d_call: TRBD2; clone_size: many; j_call: TRBJ2-3; cdr3_aa: CSARDLAGLATQYF; cdr3_nt: TGCAGTGCTAGAGATCTAGCGGGCTTGGCTACGCAGTATTTT
v_call: TRBV12-3/TRBV12-4; d_call: -; clone_size: -; j_call: TRBJ2-3; cdr3_aa: CASSLVGGNSYNEQYF; cdr3_nt: TGTGCCAGCAGTTTAGTGGGCGGGAATTCCTACAATGAGCAGTATTTT
v_call: TRBV5-4; d_call: TRBD1; clone_size: -; j_call: TRBJ1-1; cdr3_aa: CASSFFGTGADTEAFF; cdr3_nt: TGTGCCAGCAGCTTCTTCGGGACAGGGGCGGACACTGAAGCTTTCTTT
v_call: TRBV10-1; d_call: -; clone_size: few; j_call: TRBJ2-5; cdr3_aa: CASSGLGPRWTQYF; cdr3_nt: TGCGCCAGCAGTGGACTCGGGCCCCGGTGGACCCAGTACTTC
v_call: TRBV19; d_call: TRBD1; clone_size: many; j_call: TRBJ1-6; cdr3_aa: CASKQGVENSPLHF; cdr3_nt: TGTGCCAGCAAACAGGGGGTCGAGAATTCACCCCTCCACTTT
v_call: TRBV19; d_call: TRBD2; clone_size: once; j_call: TRBJ2-3; cdr3_aa: CASRVSGGYADTQYF; cdr3_nt: TGTGCCAGTAGAGTCAGCGGGGGGTACGCAGATACGCAGTATTTT
v_call: TRBV15; d_call: -; clone_size: few; j_call: TRBJ2-7; cdr3_aa: CATSREATSSYEQYF; cdr3_nt: TGTGCCACCAGCAGAGAGGCGACTAGCTCCTACGAGCAGTACTTC
v_call: TRBV20-1; d_call: TRBD1; clone_size: few; j_call: TRBJ2-7; cdr3_aa: CSARSGTALYEQYF; cdr3_nt: TGCAGTGCAAGATCCGGGACAGCGCTCTACGAGCAGTACTTC
v_call: TRBV7-2; d_call: TRBD1; clone_size: many; j_call: TRBJ1-1; cdr3_aa: CASSVSGTGGTEAFF; cdr3_nt: TGTGCCAGCAGCGTATCCGGGACAGGGGGAACTGAAGCTTTCTTT
v_call: TRBV7-4; d_call: TRBD1; clone_size: many; j_call: TRBJ1-4; cdr3_aa: CASSTPGQSTNEKLFF; cdr3_nt: TGTGCCAGCAGCACTCCGGGACAGTCAACTAATGAAAAACTGTTTTTT
v_call: TRBV5-1; d_call: -; clone_size: many; j_call: TRBJ2-2; cdr3_aa: CASSLGGVAAGELFF; cdr3_nt: TGCGCCAGCAGCTTGGGAGGGGTTGCCGCCGGGGAGCTGTTTTTT
v_call: TRBV5-1; d_call: -; clone_size: -; j_call: TRBJ1-1; cdr3_aa: CASSSGTRNTEAFF; cdr3_nt: TGCGCCAGCAGCTCAGGGACGAGAAACACTGAAGCTTTCTTT
v_call: TRBV6-5; d_call: -; clone_size: many; j_call: TRBJ2-5; cdr3_aa: CASTDSYTQPRETQYF; cdr3_nt: TGTGCCAGCACCGACTCCTATACCCAACCCCGAGAGACCCAGTACTTC
v_call: TRBV2; d_call: -; clone_size: -; j_call: TRBJ1-2; cdr3_aa: CASSEVGPYGYTF; cdr3_nt: TGTGCCAGCAGTGAAGTGGGGCCCTATGGCTACACCTTC
v_call: TRBV12-3/TRBV12-4; d_call: -; clone_size: -; j_call: TRBJ1-5; cdr3_aa: CASSEGQHF; cdr3_nt: TGTGCCAGCAGTGAGGGACAGCATTTT
v_call: TRBV12-3/TRBV12-4; d_call: TRBD2; clone_size: -; j_call: TRBJ2-3; cdr3_aa: CAISGTSGNEQYF; cdr3_nt: TGTGCCATCTCCGGGACTAGTGGCAATGAGCAGTATTTT
v_call: TRBV2; d_call: -; clone_size: -; j_call: TRBJ2-1; cdr3_aa: CASSSNEQFF; cdr3_nt: TGTGCCAGCAGTTCCAATGAGCAGTTCTTC
v_call: TRBV7-3; d_call: TRBD2; clone_size: many; j_call: TRBJ2-1; cdr3_aa: CASSLGGGLTYNEQFF; cdr3_nt: TGTGCCAGCAGCCTCGGGGGGGGACTCACCTACAATGAGCAGTTCTTC
v_call: TRBV24-1; d_call: TRBD2; clone_size: -; j_call: TRBJ2-3; cdr3_aa: CATSDSGRADTQYF; cdr3_nt: TGTGCCACCAGTGATTCGGGGAGGGCAGATACGCAGTATTTT
v_call: TRBV29-1; d_call: TRBD1; clone_size: -; j_call: TRBJ1-2; cdr3_aa: CSQDRGSNYGYTF; cdr3_nt: TGCAGCCAAGACAGGGGTTCTAACTATGGCTACACCTTC
v_call: TRBV14; d_call: -; clone_size: -; j_call: TRBJ1-6; cdr3_aa: CASSQEANHSPLHF; cdr3_nt: TGTGCCAGCAGCCAAGAAGCCAACCATTCACCCCTCCACTTT
v_call: TRBV24-1; d_call: TRBD1; clone_size: -; j_call: TRBJ1-2; cdr3_aa: CATSDRRGGGGDGYTF; cdr3_nt: TGTGCCACCAGTGACCGCCGCGGGGGAGGGGGCGATGGCTACACCTTC
v_call: TRBV20-1; d_call: TRBD1; clone_size: many; j_call: TRBJ2-2; cdr3_aa: CSAYGQGRTGELFF; cdr3_nt: TGCAGTGCTTACGGACAGGGCCGCACCGGGGAGCTGTTTTTT
v_call: TRBV7-9; d_call: -; clone_size: many; j_call: TRBJ1-2; cdr3_aa: CASSSRGGNYGYTF; cdr3_nt: TGTGCCAGCAGCTCCCGTGGGGGGAACTATGGCTACACCTTC
v_call: TRBV15; d_call: -; clone_size: many; j_call: TRBJ2-7; cdr3_aa: CATSREREGTPRF; cdr3_nt: TGTGCCACCAGCAGAGAGAGGGAAGGGACCCCGCGCTTC
v_call: TRBV7-9; d_call: -; clone_size: few; j_call: TRBJ2-5; cdr3_aa: CASSPKAEETQYF; cdr3_nt: TGTGCCAGCAGCCCAAAAGCTGAAGAGACCCAGTACTTC
v_call: TRBV10-3; d_call: -; clone_size: once; j_call: TRBJ1-2; cdr3_aa: CAISESVGDPYGYTF; cdr3_nt: TGTGCCATCAGTGAGTCAGTTGGGGACCCCTATGGCTACACCTTC
v_call: TRBV5-1; d_call: -; clone_size: -; j_call: TRBJ2-2; cdr3_aa: CASSLDTTAGELFF; cdr3_nt: TGCGCCAGCAGCTTGGACACCACCGCCGGGGAGCTGTTTTTT
v_call: TRBV7-8; d_call: TRBD1; clone_size: few; j_call: TRBJ1-5; cdr3_aa: CASKGQMNQPQHF; cdr3_nt: TGTGCCAGCAAGGGACAGATGAATCAGCCCCAGCATTTT
v_call: TRBV19; d_call: -; clone_size: -; j_call: TRBJ2-7; cdr3_aa: CASSRADTLYEQYF; cdr3_nt: TGTGCCAGTAGTAGGGCGGACACCCTTTACGAGCAGTACTTC
v_call: TRBV7-2; d_call: TRBD2; clone_size: -; j_call: TRBJ2-7; cdr3_aa: CASSRTSDHSYEQYF; cdr3_nt: TGTGCCAGCAGCCGTACTAGCGACCACTCCTACGAGCAGTACTTC
v_call: TRBV2; d_call: -; clone_size: -; j_call: TRBJ2-5; cdr3_aa: CASTESGVKETQYF; cdr3_nt: TGTGCCAGCACCGAATCAGGGGTTAAAGAGACCCAGTACTTC
v_call: TRBV19; d_call: -; clone_size: -; j_call: TRBJ1-2; cdr3_aa: CASSIEAGNHGYTF; cdr3_nt: TGTGCCAGTAGTATAGAGGCGGGGAACCATGGCTACACCTTC
v_call: TRBV10-3; d_call: -; clone_size: -; j_call: TRBJ1-1; cdr3_aa: CAISDRATSTEAFF; cdr3_nt: TGTGCCATCAGTGATAGAGCGACTTCCACTGAAGCTTTCTTT
v_call: TRBV24-1; d_call: TRBD2; clone_size: -; j_call: TRBJ2-1; cdr3_aa: CATRSGRDYLNEQFF; cdr3_nt: TGTGCCACCAGATCAGGAAGGGACTACCTCAATGAGCAGTTCTTC
v_call: TRBV7-6; d_call: -; clone_size: few; j_call: TRBJ1-2; cdr3_aa: CASSQLDSYGYTF; cdr3_nt: TGTGCCAGCAGCCAGCTCGATTCCTATGGCTACACCTTC
v_call: TRBV9; d_call: -; clone_size: many; j_call: TRBJ2-7; cdr3_aa: CASSVLGRIRSYEQYF; cdr3_nt: TGTGCCAGCAGCGTTTTAGGACGGATCCGCTCCTACGAGCAGTACTTC
v_call: TRBV20-1; d_call: -; clone_size: -; j_call: TRBJ1-2; cdr3_aa: CSARGRAGYTF; cdr3_nt: TGCAGTGCTAGAGGCAGGGCTGGCTACACCTTC
v_call: TRBV7-6; d_call: -; clone_size: -; j_call: TRBJ2-5; cdr3_aa: CASSMAQPETQYF; cdr3_nt: TGTGCCAGCAGTATGGCCCAGCCCGAGACCCAGTACTTC
v_call: TRBV25-1; d_call: -; clone_size: many; j_call: TRBJ1-6; cdr3_aa: CASRDVGGITPLHF; cdr3_nt: TGTGCCAGCAGGGATGTGGGGGGAATAACACCCCTCCACTTT
v_call: TRBV16; d_call: -; clone_size: -; j_call: TRBJ1-6; cdr3_aa: CASSQQGSYNSPLHF; cdr3_nt: TGTGCCAGCAGCCAACAGGGAAGTTATAACTCACCCCTCCACTTT
v_call: TRBV7-8; d_call: TRBD1; clone_size: -; j_call: TRBJ1-2; cdr3_aa: CASSLANGGGTYGYTF; cdr3_nt: TGTGCCAGCAGCTTAGCCAACGGAGGGGGCACCTATGGCTACACCTTC
v_call: TRBV4-2; d_call: -; clone_size: -; j_call: TRBJ2-7; cdr3_aa: CASSRGRDYEQYF; cdr3_nt: TGTGCCAGCAGCCGGGGGCGCGACTACGAGCAGTACTTC
v_call: TRBV7-6; d_call: TRBD2; clone_size: -; j_call: TRBJ2-7; cdr3_aa: CAKPPRASGMCEQYF; cdr3_nt: TGTGCCAAACCCCCTCGGGCTAGCGGGATGTGCGAGCAGTACTTC
v_call: TRBV7-8; d_call: -; clone_size: -; j_call: TRBJ1-4; cdr3_aa: CASSFAGVREKLFF; cdr3_nt: TGTGCCAGCAGCTTTGCCGGGGTTCGTGAAAAACTGTTTTTT
v_call: TRBV2; d_call: -; clone_size: many; j_call: TRBJ1-5; cdr3_aa: CASSELRGNQPQHF; cdr3_nt: TGTGCCAGCAGTGAATTGCGTGGCAATCAGCCCCAGCATTTT
v_call: TRBV5-1; d_call: TRBD1; clone_size: -; j_call: TRBJ2-7; cdr3_aa: CASSWGTDYEQYF; cdr3_nt: TGCGCCAGCAGCTGGGGGACAGATTACGAGCAGTACTTC
v_call: TRBV20-1; d_call: TRBD1; clone_size: -; j_call: TRBJ1-2; cdr3_aa: CSGIGQVYGYTF; cdr3_nt: TGCAGTGGCATCGGACAGGTCTATGGCTACACCTTC
v_call: TRBV10-1; d_call: TRBD1; clone_size: many; j_call: TRBJ2-7; cdr3_aa: CASSGTDRGDQYF; cdr3_nt: TGCGCCAGCAGTGGGACCGACAGGGGGGATCAGTACTTC
v_call: TRBV24-1; d_call: -; clone_size: -; j_call: TRBJ1-5; cdr3_aa: CATSDSSGEASNQPQHF; cdr3_nt: TGTGCCACCAGTGATTCGTCTGGGGAAGCTTCGAATCAGCCCCAGCATTTT